This T cell receptor beta chain was sequenced during a study of early T cells in non-severe SARS-CoV-2 infection. TCRdb ran MiXCR on the 5' RACE reads and lists one entry per CDR3 protein. Of 80,000 or so distinct CDR3 sequences in the sample, over 11% were seen once. Between the trimmed V and J ends, which lost 7 bases and 4 bases, there was a span of 16 bases. The CDR3 is made up of 13 amino acids. CDR1 is SQVTM, CDR2 ANQGSEA, per germline. This clonotype showed up many times. Sequencing was carried out using whole blood. This TCR was recovered from an adult who was a healthcare worker with PCR-confirmed SARS-CoV-2 infection or an uninfected control (not recorded which). The chain has TRBV29-1 and TRBJ1-1; D is perhaps TRBD1 (5 bases). CDR3 sequence reads: CSARQGLSTEAFF. In nucleotides, the CDR3 is TGCAGCGCCCGTCAGGGTCTAAGCACTGAAGCTTTCTTT.